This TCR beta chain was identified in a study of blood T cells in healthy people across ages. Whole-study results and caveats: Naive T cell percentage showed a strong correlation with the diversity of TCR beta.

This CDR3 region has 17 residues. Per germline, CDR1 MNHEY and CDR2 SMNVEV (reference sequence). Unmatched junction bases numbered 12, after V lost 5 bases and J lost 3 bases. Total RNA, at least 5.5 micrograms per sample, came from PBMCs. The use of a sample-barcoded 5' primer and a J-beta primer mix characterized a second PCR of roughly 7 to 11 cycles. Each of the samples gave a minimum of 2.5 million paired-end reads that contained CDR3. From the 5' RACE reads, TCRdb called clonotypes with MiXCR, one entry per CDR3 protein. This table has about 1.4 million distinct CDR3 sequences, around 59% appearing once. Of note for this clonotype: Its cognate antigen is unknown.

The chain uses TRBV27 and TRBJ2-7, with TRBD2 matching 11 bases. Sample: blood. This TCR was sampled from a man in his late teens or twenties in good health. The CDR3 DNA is TGTGCCAGCAGTCGTCCTAGCGGGAGGCCCGATCGCTACGAGCAGTACTTC. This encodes CASSRPSGRPDRYEQYF.